The table lists the clone carrying this TCR beta chain with a few counts. Antigen specificity is unknown. V gave up 2 bases and J gave up 2 bases, with 11 bases separating them. The CDR3 totals 15 residues. Germline loops: CDR1 SNHLY, CDR2 FYNNEI. The data derive from a study of T-cell memory formation after mild COVID-19. Study-level results: Clones shrinking between day 15 and 85 showed a balanced CD4/CD8 split, and those that grew later tilted toward CD4+.

TCRdb redid the calling of the 5' RACE reads with MiXCR, one entry per CDR3 protein. In the table there are more than 110,000 distinct CDR3 sequences, about 23% of which are singletons. The V and J genes are TRBV2 and TRBJ2-3; D might be TRBD2 (6 bases). The TCR was taken from an adult woman who had mild COVID-19 (a few samples of this study predate the infection). Cell type and time point are not known. Sequencing was done on a sample of PBMCs or a T cell subset sorted from them (not recorded which). The CDR3 spells CASSEMERVTDTQYF. The DNA of the CDR3 is TGTGCCAGCAGTGAAATGGAGCGGGTCACAGATACGCAGTATTTT.